These T cell receptor beta chains were read from a single sample in a study of molecular identifiers for immune sequencing clone quantification. MiXCR was run by TCRdb on the PCR reads, yielding one entry per CDR3 protein. The sample carries 300,000 to 400,000 distinct CDR3 sequences, 24% recorded once. The specimen sequenced was naive CD8+ T cells from blood, with Jurkat cell RNA spiked in. The receptor source for this set is a human donor in good health. Some libraries in this study had Jurkat cell RNA spiked in. Both conserved end residues are part of each CDR3. Each record gives: clone size, V gene, D gene, J gene, CDR3 DNA, CDR3 protein. The D gene is left open where the match is weak. Size values are once, few and many counts, or a class for expanded clones, and some rows have none.

size: few; V: TRBV6-2/TRBV6-3; D: -; J: TRBJ1-1; DNA: TGTGCCAGCAGTTATGATTGGGGGAACACTGAAGCTTTCTTT; CDR3: CASSYDWGNTEAFF
size: few; V: TRBV15; D: -; J: TRBJ2-5; DNA: TGTGCCACCAGCGGAGAGACCCAGTACTTC; CDR3: CATSGETQYF
size: few; V: TRBV27; D: TRBD1; J: TRBJ2-7; DNA: TGTGCCAGCAAACTGACAGGGGATCCCTACGAGCAGTACTTC; CDR3: CASKLTGDPYEQYF
size: many; V: TRBV12-3/TRBV12-4; D: TRBD1; J: TRBJ1-5; DNA: TGTGCCAGCAGTGAAGGACAGGGGGGTCAGCCCCAGCATTTT; CDR3: CASSEGQGGQPQHF
size: many; V: TRBV4-3; D: TRBD2; J: TRBJ2-3; DNA: TGCGCCAGCAGCCAAGATAGCGGGATCATAGATACGCAGTATTTT; CDR3: CASSQDSGIIDTQYF
size: -; V: TRBV11-2; D: -; J: TRBJ2-3; DNA: TGTGACAGCAGCTTGGGGGTGGGGGACATAGGGTTCGATACGCAGTATTTT; CDR3: CDSSLGVGDIGFDTQYF
size: few; V: TRBV6-2/TRBV6-3; D: TRBD1; J: TRBJ1-1; DNA: TGTGCCAGCAGTATGGGACAGGGGTTCACTGAAGCTTTCTTT; CDR3: CASSMGQGFTEAFF
size: many; V: TRBV28; D: -; J: TRBJ2-3; DNA: TGTGCCAGCAGTTTATCTTCCGACGAAACAGATACGCAGTATTTT; CDR3: CASSLSSDETDTQYF
size: few; V: TRBV4-3; D: -; J: TRBJ1-3; DNA: TGCGCCAGCAGCCAAGATCTGTCAGGGGCTGGAAACACCATATATTTT; CDR3: CASSQDLSGAGNTIYF
size: many; V: TRBV6-2/TRBV6-3; D: -; J: TRBJ2-5; DNA: TGTGCCAGCAGTTACTCGAGTGTCTACCAAGAGACCCAGTACTTC; CDR3: CASSYSSVYQETQYF
size: many; V: TRBV27; D: TRBD1; J: TRBJ1-1; DNA: TGTGCCAGCAGTTTAGGACAGGGCAACACTGAAGCTTTCTTT; CDR3: CASSLGQGNTEAFF
size: -; V: TRBV11-2; D: TRBD1; J: TRBJ2-1; DNA: TGTGCCAGCAGCTCACCCCAACAGGGGTTCTCCTACAATGAGCAGTTCTTC; CDR3: CASSSPQQGFSYNEQFF
size: -; V: TRBV24-1; D: -; J: TRBJ2-1; DNA: TGTGCCACCAGTGCCCGGGTGGCGGCAGACAATGAGCAGTTCTTC; CDR3: CATSARVAADNEQFF
size: -; V: TRBV19; D: TRBD1; J: TRBJ1-5; DNA: TGTGCCAGTAGTACAGGGGGCGCGGACTTCGGTTTCAATCAGCCCCAGCATTTT; CDR3: CASSTGGADFGFNQPQHF
size: many; V: TRBV28; D: -; J: TRBJ2-3; DNA: TGTGCCAGCAGTTGGACTCGCACAGATACGCAGTATTTT; CDR3: CASSWTRTDTQYF
size: -; V: TRBV12-3/TRBV12-4; D: TRBD1; J: TRBJ1-2; DNA: TGTGCCAGCAGGGTGGGACAGGGGGCACCCAAGGAGGGGGGCTACACCTTC; CDR3: CASRVGQGAPKEGGYTF
size: once; V: TRBV2; D: -; J: TRBJ1-4; DNA: TGTGCCAGCAGTGAAGGGGCCCTCCCCGCTAAAAAACTGTTTTTT; CDR3: CASSEGALPAKKLFF
size: -; V: TRBV6-6; D: TRBD2; J: TRBJ2-3; DNA: TGTGCCAGCATTCTAGCGGGGGATGAAGATACGCAGTATTTT; CDR3: CASILAGDEDTQYF
size: few; V: TRBV4-1; D: -; J: TRBJ2-3; DNA: TGCGCCAGCAGCCAGGCGGTAGCCACCGCTGCAGATACGCAGTATTTT; CDR3: CASSQAVATAADTQYF
size: few; V: TRBV10-1; D: -; J: TRBJ2-5; DNA: TGCGCCAGCAGTGGACAGGCCGGGATCCAAGAGACCCAGTACTTC; CDR3: CASSGQAGIQETQYF
size: many; V: TRBV18; D: -; J: TRBJ2-3; DNA: TGTGCCAGCTCACCACCGGCAGATACGCAGTATTTT; CDR3: CASSPPADTQYF
size: once; V: TRBV5-3; D: TRBD2; J: TRBJ2-7; DNA: TGTGCCAGCAGCAGGGACTTAGCGGGGGCCTACGAGAAGTACTTC; CDR3: CASSRDLAGAYEKYF